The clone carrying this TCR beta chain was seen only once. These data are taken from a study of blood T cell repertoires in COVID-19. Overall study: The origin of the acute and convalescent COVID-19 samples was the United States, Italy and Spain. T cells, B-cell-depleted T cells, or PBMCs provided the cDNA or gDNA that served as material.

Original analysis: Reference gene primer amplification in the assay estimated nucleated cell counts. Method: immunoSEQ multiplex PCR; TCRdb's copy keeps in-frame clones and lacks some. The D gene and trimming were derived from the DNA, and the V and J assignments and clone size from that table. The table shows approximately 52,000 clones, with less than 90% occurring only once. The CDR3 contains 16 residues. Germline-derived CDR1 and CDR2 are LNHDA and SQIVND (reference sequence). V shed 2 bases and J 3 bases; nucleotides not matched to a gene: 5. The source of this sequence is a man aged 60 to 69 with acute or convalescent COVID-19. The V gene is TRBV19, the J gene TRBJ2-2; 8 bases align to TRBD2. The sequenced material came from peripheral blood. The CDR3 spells CASSISGGPYTGELFF. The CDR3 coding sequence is TGTGCCAGTAGTATAAGCGGGGGACCGTACACCGGGGAGCTGTTTTTT.